This is a list of T cell receptor beta chains from one sample in a study of Ad26.COV2.S vaccination and SARS-CoV-2 variants. Sequenced by immunoSEQ multiplex PCR; TCRdb stores in-frame clones only, minus some. Of under 500,000 clones in the sample, 92% were seen once. This material consisted of peripheral blood, taken in a trial of Ad26.COV2.S vaccine versus placebo. Receptors were obtained from a person between 18 and 65 years old who received the Ad26.COV2.S COVID-19 vaccine or a placebo. The conserved cysteine and the conserved F or W are not part of the CDR3 here. The D gene is left open where the match is weak. Size tells how often a clone was seen (once, few, many) or the class of an expanded clone, and some rows leave it out.

>.|TRBJ1-1|once|TRBV12-3/TRBV12-4
ASGPMNTEAF
>.|TRBJ2-4|.|TRBV5-1
ASSPQSRGDIQY
>.|TRBJ1-5|.|TRBV10-3
AISESFGMARNATQH
>TRBD1|TRBJ1-6|.|TRBV6-2/TRBV6-3
ASSPSPGTGYNSPLH
>.|TRBJ2-5|once|TRBV6-1
ASSEAGFIETQY
>.|TRBJ2-1|.|TRBV7-9
ASSLNLASYNEQF
>TRBD2|TRBJ2-1|.|TRBV6-2/TRBV6-3
ASSYSKRLAGARGEQF
>.|TRBJ2-7|.|TRBV4-3
ASSQDPSSSYEQY
>.|TRBJ1-1|.|TRBV5-4
ASSLGGRGDTEAF
>TRBD1|TRBJ1-2|.|TRBV5-4
ASRSDTGRGYGYT
>.|TRBJ2-1|.|TRBV3-1/TRBV3-2
ASSHRRLVENNEQF
>.|TRBJ1-4|.|TRBV4-3
ASSQDPGGTEKLF
>TRBD1|TRBJ2-7|few|TRBV7-9
ASSPQTGSSYEQY
>.|TRBJ2-1|.|TRBV11-3
ASSSRVNEQF
>TRBD1|TRBJ1-1|.|TRBV7-2
ASSLEWTGGPNTEAF
>.|TRBJ2-1|.|TRBV10-3
ATTTTGSYEQF
>.|TRBJ1-4|.|TRBV19
ARGEGIVGEKLF
>.|TRBJ1-1|.|TRBV28
ASRKSGVSEAF
>.|TRBJ1-3|.|TRBV6-6
ASTYSESGNTIY
>.|TRBJ2-2|.|TRBV24-1
ATSAEGANTGELF
>.|TRBJ1-5|.|TRBV6-4
ARSGIIEPQH
>TRBD1|TRBJ2-2|.|TRBV11-2
ASSLTGGGNGELF
>.|TRBJ2-1|.|TRBV7-6
ASSLKGEDNEQF
>.|TRBJ2-1|once|TRBV5-8
ASSPGYNEQF
>.|TRBJ1-1|.|TRBV18
ASSPPGRPLGTEAF
>.|TRBJ2-7|.|TRBV11-2
ASSFGVYEQY
>TRBD1|TRBJ2-7|.|TRBV4-3
ASSLSLTGDEQY
>.|TRBJ1-5|.|TRBV6-2/TRBV6-3
ASSYSKWGYSNQPQH
>.|TRBJ1-4|once|TRBV28
ASRGGTNEKLF
>.|TRBJ2-5|.|TRBV7-9
ASSFAGPTFGETQY
>TRBD1|TRBJ1-1|.|TRBV15
ATSRRQGMNTEAF
>.|TRBJ1-2|.|TRBV19
ASSIDRFVGGTGYT
>.|TRBJ1-2|.|TRBV7-9
ASSLQANYGYT
>TRBD1|TRBJ2-2|.|TRBV7-6
ASSAAGTGGGTATGELF
>.|TRBJ1-1|.|TRBV21-1
ASSWVRGLGTEAF
>.|TRBJ2-7|.|TRBV5-1
ASSLDTYEQY
>.|TRBJ2-1|.|TRBV5-8
ASSLKSYNEQF
>.|TRBJ2-3|.|TRBV9
ASSAGERSLDTQY
>TRBD1|TRBJ1-2|few|TRBV24-1
ATSGTGNYGYT
>TRBD1|TRBJ2-1|.|TRBV18
ASSPQGDRVPNEQF
>TRBD1|TRBJ1-2|.|TRBV6-6
ASKPDMTGSVGYT
>.|TRBJ2-7|.|TRBV3-1/TRBV3-2
ASSEALAGAIYEQY
>.|TRBJ1-5|.|TRBV7-9
ASSLGYQPQH
>.|TRBJ1-1|.|TRBV19
ASRAGQVNTEAF
>.|TRBJ1-2|.|TRBV18
ASSPAGAVNYGYT
>TRBD2|TRBJ2-2|.|TRBV9
ASSVSSGVTTGELF
>.|TRBJ2-2|.|TRBV6-5
ASSPPGHSTGELF
>TRBD1|TRBJ1-1|once|TRBV5-1
ASSFSGQGATEAF
>.|TRBJ2-1|.|TRBV5-5
ASSFYGGRNEQF
>TRBD2|TRBJ2-1|.|TRBV6-2/TRBV6-3
ASSWFPSGGGPYNEQF
>.|TRBJ2-2|.|TRBV18
ASSPFGTTGELF
>.|TRBJ1-1|.|TRBV9
ASSQGPDNTEAF